What follows are 18 T cell receptor beta chains derived from one specimen sequenced in a study of PD-1 blockade in classical Hodgkin lymphoma (dated by TCRdb to about 2020). The library was produced with the immunoSEQ multiplex PCR assay. The source is immuneACCESS, and TCRdb retained only in-frame sequences with V and J called. Part of the clones is not carried over; for the studies checked, unresolved V genes explain less than half of this, and the remainder is unexplained. This sample is represented by tens of thousands of clones; approximately 89% of them were singletons. Approximately 12% of the sample goes to the ten largest clones. This specimen's time point label, interpreted: cycle 4 day 1 (C4D1), after less than seven weeks of nivolumab. Every trial patient had relapsed after autologous stem cell transplantation, and cohorts A, B and C differed in prior brentuximab vedotin exposure. Sequenced here: peripheral blood mononuclear cells (PBMCs), sampled before the fourth cycle of nivolumab. The receptors originated from a human donor with classical Hodgkin lymphoma.

The V call is TRBV29-1, the J call TRBJ1-2; 9 bases agree with TRBD1. The germline V gene has CDR1 SQVTM and CDR2 ANQGSEA. The CDR3 contains 15 residues. J was trimmed by 4 bases and V by 6 bases; bases with no gene match: 12. CDR3 protein: CSVEDRGGNPYGYTF. In nucleotides, the CDR3 is TGCAGCGTCGAGGACAGGGGAGGGAATCCCTATGGCTACACCTTC.

The V call is TRBV7-2, the J call TRBJ2-7; possibly TRBD1 for D (6 bases). The CDR3 has 15 residues. V gave up 2 bases and J gave up 2 bases, with 13 bases separating them. The V gene's germline CDR1 is SGHTA and CDR2 FQGNSA. The DNA for the CDR3 is TGTGCCAGCAGCTTACAACAGGGAAGAACCTACGAGCAGTACTTC. It encodes CASSLQQGRTYEQYF.

The V call is TRBV5-1, the J call TRBJ2-3; 10 nucleotides agree with TRBD2. V lost 2 bases to trimming and J lost 0 bases; unmatched junction nucleotides: 3. The germline CDR1 and CDR2 sequences are SGHRS and YFSETQ. CDR3 length: 16 residues. The CDR3 region is CASSFTSGTSTDTQYF. The CDR3 DNA follows: TGCGCCAGCAGCTTTACTAGCGGGACTAGCACAGATACGCAGTATTTT.

The rearrangement joins TRBV7-2 to TRBJ2-3, with D hard to call. Germline-derived CDR1 and CDR2 are SGHTA and FQGNSA. The length of the CDR3 is 12 residues. V was cut by 5 bases and J by 8 bases, with 11 bases left in between. DNA of the CDR3: TGTGCCAGCAGCGTGCGGTCAGGTACGCAGTATTTT. Translated: CASSVRSGTQYF.

The gene calls are TRBV5-1 and TRBJ1-1; 11 positions match TRBD1. J was trimmed by 4 bases and V by 2 bases; bases with no gene match: 4. Germline assignment: CDR1 SGHRS and CDR2 YFSETQ. This CDR3 spans 15 amino acids. CDR3 sequence reads: CASSLRTGGFTEAFF. CDR3 DNA sequence: TGCGCCAGCAGCTTACGGACAGGGGGCTTCACTGAAGCTTTCTTT.

The chain is built from TRBV28 and TRBJ2-3, with D possibly being TRBD2 (6 bases). Germline V gene data show CDR1 as MDHEN and CDR2 as SYDVKM. V was shortened by 5 bases and J by 1 base, with 19 bases between the two germline ends. This CDR3 has 17 residues. CDR3 nucleotide sequence: TGTGCCAGCAGTCTACTCGCCCATGCTAGCGGCACAGATACGCAGTATTTT. This encodes CASSLLAHASGTDTQYF.

The V call is TRBV9, the J call TRBJ1-5, with D unclear. The CDR3 has 14 amino acids. Germline lookup yields CDR1 SGDLS and CDR2 YYNGEE. V dropped 0 bases and J dropped 6 bases, with 10 bases sitting between them. CDR3 nucleotide sequence: TGTGCCAGCAGCGTAGCTGGGTATGGTCAGCCCCAGCATTTT. Protein sequence: CASSVAGYGQPQHF.

This clone was observed a handful of times. The chain links TRBV9 to TRBJ2-3; 8 bases agree with TRBD2. Germline assignment: CDR1 SGDLS and CDR2 YYNGEE. This CDR3 is built from 15 residues. J was trimmed by 5 bases and V by 1 base; bases with no gene match: 6. CDR3 residues: CASSVRPGRGDTQYF. The CDR3 coding sequence is TGTGCCAGCAGCGTAAGACCCGGGAGGGGAGATACGCAGTATTTT.

Details on this clone: In the same sample, other DNA sequences code for this CDR3. The CDR3 DNA reads TGTGCCAGTATGGGACGGAATGAAAAACTGTTTTTT. Translation gives CASMGRNEKLFF. The V and J genes are TRBV2 and TRBJ1-4; weak D call: TRBD1 (5 bases). The CDR3 is 12 amino acids. Germline lookup yields CDR1 SNHLY and CDR2 FYNNEI. Trimming removed 9 bases at V and 5 bases at J, with 10 bases between.

In DNA form, the CDR3 reads TGTGCCAGCAGCTTCCAGGGGGCGGACGAAAAACTGTTTTTT. Translation: CASSFQGADEKLFF. This chain connects TRBV5-5 to TRBJ1-4; 8 bases line up with TRBD1. Germline V CDR1 and CDR2: SGHKS, YYEKEE (reference sequence). The CDR3 length is 14 residues. Losses at the gene ends were 2 bases for V and 8 bases for J; bases not matched to a gene: 5.

The chain is built from TRBV19 and TRBJ1-3; no firm D call. Germline CDR1 reads LNHDA; CDR2 reads SQIVND (reference sequence). The CDR3 is 13 amino acids. V lost 10 bases, J lost 4 bases, and 14 bases lay in between. The CDR3 region has the DNA TGTGCCACTAGAATCAACAGCGGAAACACCATATATTTT. This codes for CATRINSGNTIYF.

This clone showed up just a few times. The chain uses TRBV10-3 and TRBJ2-3, with 13 bases lining up with TRBD2. This CDR3 has 16 amino acids. Trimming at V came to 10 bases and at J to 6 bases, leaving 13 bases not matched to a gene. Germline loops: CDR1 ENHRY, CDR2 SYGVKD. The CDR3: CATTEITTSGGDTQYF. The CDR3 region has the DNA TGTGCCACCACGGAGATTACGACTAGCGGGGGGGATACGCAGTATTTT.

The V and J genes are TRBV6-1 and TRBJ1-5, with a weak D call TRBD1 (6 bases). CDR1 is MNHNS and CDR2 is SASEGT in the germline V gene. The CDR3 loop spans 15 amino acids. The V end lost 6 bases, the J end lost 0 bases, and 12 bases lay between the germline ends. CDR3 sequence reads: CASSLQGNSNQPQHF. The CDR3 DNA sequence: TGTGCCAGCAGCTTACAGGGAAATAGCAATCAGCCCCAGCATTTT.

The genes are TRBV7-9 and TRBJ2-7; the match to TRBD1 covers 10 bases. V trimming: 5 bases; J trimming: 3 bases; junction bases outside the gene matches: 4. This CDR3 contains 14 residues. CDR1 is SEHNR, CDR2 FQNEAQ, per germline (reference sequence). The CDR3 region is CASSMRTGGYEQYF. CDR3 bases: TGTGCCAGCAGCATGAGGACAGGGGGCTACGAGCAGTACTTC.

The V and J genes are TRBV27 and TRBJ2-4; 10 bases are a match to TRBD1. The V gene's germline CDR1 is MNHEY and CDR2 SMNVEV (reference sequence). The V gene end was trimmed by 5 bases and the J gene end by 6 bases; junction bases not matched to a gene: 7. CDR3 length equals 15 residues. This CDR3 reads CASSPMGQGINIQYF. The CDR3 coding sequence is TGTGCCAGCAGTCCAATGGGACAGGGGATAAACATTCAGTACTTC.

J is TRBJ2-7 and V is TRBV7-9; D may be TRBD1 (6 bases). CDR3 length: 15 amino acids. Trimming removed 5 bases at V and 2 bases at J, with 16 bases between. CDR1 is SEHNR, CDR2 FQNEAQ, per germline (reference sequence). The CDR3 region is CASSPQGYDPYEQYF. The CDR3 DNA sequence: TGTGCCAGCAGCCCACAGGGCTACGACCCCTACGAGCAGTACTTC.

The sample holds a few counts of this clone. The chain couples TRBV7-3 to TRBJ2-5; weak D call: TRBD1 (6 bases). V lost 3 bases and J lost 5, with 10 bases in between. CDR1 and CDR2 from the germline V gene are SGHTA and FQGTGA. CDR3 length equals 13 residues. Written as DNA, the CDR3 is TGTGCCAGCAGCTTTTACAGGGATGAGACCCAGTACTTC. Amino acid sequence: CASSFYRDETQYF.

CDR3 amino acids: CAISEPGQGKREQYF. CDR3 nucleotides: TGTGCCATCAGTGAGCCGGGACAGGGGAAGCGGGAGCAGTACTTC. The chain joins TRBV10-3 to TRBJ2-7, with TRBD1 matching over 10 bases. Germline lookup yields CDR1 ENHRY and CDR2 SYGVKD. This CDR3 is 15 amino acids long. V trimming: 2 bases; J trimming: 7 bases; junction bases outside the gene matches: 8.